This passage covers 15 T cell receptor beta chains from one sample sequenced in a study of T cell repertoires in cytomegalovirus infection. TCRdb used MiXCR to reprocess the reads, holding one entry per CDR3 protein. The profile shows over 450,000 distinct CDR3 sequences, roughly 12% of them singletons. Sample: PBMCs. The source is a human donor in good health (CMV status not recorded). Some clones in this sample may be carry-over from other donors' samples.

This clonotype occurred many times. The chain combines TRBV20-1 with TRBJ2-7; D perhaps matches TRBD1 (6 bases). V gave up 6 bases and J gave up 3 bases, with 18 bases separating them. The CDR3 has 14 residues. Germline V lookup: CDR1 DFQATT, CDR2 SNEGSKA (reference sequence). In DNA form, the CDR3 reads TGCAGTGCCAGGACAGCATCACCTGTCTACGAGCAGTACTTC. Amino acid sequence: CSARTASPVYEQYF.

This clonotype was detected ten times or more. The genes are TRBV10-3 and TRBJ2-1, with D perhaps TRBD2 (6 bases). Germline assignment: CDR1 ENHRY and CDR2 SYGVKD. CDR3 length: 16 amino acids. Trimming took off 3 bases at V and 8 bases at J, with 20 bases between the two ends. The CDR3 nucleotides read TGTGCCATCAGTGAAGTGGGGGGTGGGAACAGTGATGAGCAGTTCTTC. Amino acid sequence: CAISEVGGGNSDEQFF.

The chain has TRBV4-2 and TRBJ1-2, with unresolved D. V dropped 1 base and J dropped 7 bases, with 16 bases sitting between them. Germline CDR1 is LGHNA and CDR2 is YNFKEQ. The CDR3 consists of 15 residues. In DNA, the CDR3 is TGTGCCAGCAGCCAAGTTCCCGGGGAACCTTTTGGCTACACCTTC. This sequence encodes CASSQVPGEPFGYTF.

This clonotype occurred many times. This chain uses TRBV11-3 with TRBJ1-1; TRBD1 matches at 8 bases. The CDR3 contains 16 residues. J was trimmed by 0 bases and V by 4 bases; bases with no gene match: 7. Germline values: CDR1 SGHNT, CDR2 YENEEA. DNA of the CDR3: TGTGCCAGCAGCTCCGGGACAGGCATTATGAACACTGAAGCTTTCTTT. Translated, it gives CASSSGTGIMNTEAFF. The full variable domain, with the rest looked up from reference TRBV11-3 and TRBJ1-1, is EAGVVQSPRYKIIEKKQPVAFWCNPISGHNTLYWYLQNLGQGPELLIRYENEEAVDDSQLPKDRFSAERLKGVDSTLKIQPAELGDSAVYLCASSSGTGIMNTEAFFGQGTRLTVV.

This clonotype was picked up a small number of times. The rearrangement joins TRBV7-9 to TRBJ1-6; D ambiguous. The CDR3 consists of 14 residues. V shed 2 bases and J shed 13 bases, with 15 bases lying between them. Germline CDR1 reads SEHNR; CDR2 reads FQNEAQ (reference sequence). The CDR3: CASSLTETPWPLHF. The CDR3 DNA reads TGTGCCAGCAGCTTAACCGAGACCCCTTGGCCCCTCCACTTT.

There are many counts of this clonotype. V and J are TRBV6-5 and TRBJ1-1; tentatively, D is TRBD1 (5 bases). Germline values: CDR1 MNHEY, CDR2 SVGAGI. The V gene lost 0 bases and the J gene lost 1 base, with 12 bases spanning the gap. The CDR3 runs 16 residues. The CDR3 here is CASSYSLGGGNTEAFF. DNA for the CDR3: TGTGCCAGCAGTTACTCTCTTGGGGGGGGGAACACTGAAGCTTTCTTT.

V usage is TRBV20-1 and J usage is TRBJ2-1, with 9 bases that match TRBD2. Germline-derived CDR1 and CDR2 are DFQATT and SNEGSKA (reference sequence). V dropped 1 base and J dropped 3; count of bases not matched to a gene: 7. The CDR3 is 16 amino acids. The CDR3 loop reads CSARVSTSGFYNEQFF. In DNA, the CDR3 is TGCAGTGCTAGAGTCTCGACTAGCGGATTCTACAATGAGCAGTTCTTC.

The gene calls are TRBV2 and TRBJ2-2; a possible D gene is TRBD1 (7 bases). Germline CDR1 and CDR2: SNHLY and FYNNEI. The CDR3 is made up of 15 amino acids. Trimming left V 4 bases short and J 4 bases short, with 13 bases between. CDR3: CASSVRQGGTGELFF. The DNA of the CDR3 is TGTGCCAGCAGTGTGAGGCAGGGGGGCACCGGGGAGCTGTTTTTT.

This clonotype was detected many times. The chain employs TRBV12-3 or TRBV12-4 and TRBJ2-5; 7 bases are shared with TRBD2. The V and J ends lost 5 bases and 4 bases, in that order; junction bases with no gene match: 13. There are 16 residues in the CDR3. CDR3 in amino acids: CASSPGLVVSIETQYF. CDR3 nucleotides: TGTGCCAGCAGTCCCGGACTAGTCGTTTCTATAGAGACCCAGTACTTC.

This clonotype was seen at least ten times. The rearrangement joins TRBV7-9 to TRBJ2-7; perhaps TRBD1 as D (5 bases). Germline-derived CDR1 and CDR2 are SEHNR and FQNEAQ (reference sequence). Trimming took 3 bases from V and 3 from J, leaving 12 bases between them. The length of the CDR3 is 14 residues. In nucleotides, the CDR3 is TGTGCCAGCAGCTTGATAGGGGAAGGCTACGAGCAGTACTTC. The encoded protein is CASSLIGEGYEQYF.

The sample holds many counts of this clonotype. This CDR3 reads CASSQNTRDNQPQHF. CDR3 bases: TGTGCCAGCAGCCAAAATACCCGGGACAATCAGCCCCAGCATTTT. The rearrangement uses TRBV4-2 and TRBJ1-5; D unclear. The V gene lost 2 bases and the J gene lost 3 bases, with 11 bases spanning the gap. Per germline, CDR1 LGHNA and CDR2 YNFKEQ. The CDR3 sequence is 15 residues long.

This clonotype showed up just a few times. This chain links TRBV11-3 with TRBJ2-2, with TRBD2 matching 11 bases. Unmatched junction bases numbered 5, after V lost 2 bases and J lost 3 bases. The CDR3 sequence is 17 residues long. In germline, CDR1 is SGHNT, CDR2 YENEEA. The CDR3 nucleotides read TGTGCCAGCAGCTTAACTAGCGGGGGCTTTGACACCGGGGAGCTGTTTTTT. Protein sequence: CASSLTSGGFDTGELFF. The full variable domain, its missing parts supplied by reference TRBV11-3 and TRBJ2-2, is EAGVVQSPRYKIIEKKQPVAFWCNPISGHNTLYWYLQNLGQGPELLIRYENEEAVDDSQLPKDRFSAERLKGVDSTLKIQPAELGDSAVYLCASSLTSGGFDTGELFFGEGSRLTVL.

The CDR3 spells CASSLRSGAGNTIYF. The CDR3 region has the DNA TGTGCCAGCAGTTTAAGGTCGGGAGCTGGAAACACCATATATTTT. The V gene is TRBV12-3 or TRBV12-4, the J gene TRBJ1-3; D is unresolved. The V end was cut by 2 bases, the J end by 2 bases, with 10 bases between. The CDR3 has 15 amino acids.

This clonotype was picked up many times. The V call is TRBV5-4, the J call TRBJ2-1; unclear D gene. The V gene's germline CDR1 is SGHNT and CDR2 YYREEE (reference sequence). The CDR3 runs to 15 residues. V was pared by 8 bases and J by 10 bases, with 25 bases between. The CDR3 loop is CASHRPASLEGEQFF. CDR3 in DNA: TGTGCCAGTCATCGCCCCGCTAGTTTAGAAGGGGAGCAGTTCTTC. The whole variable domain, filled in from reference TRBV5-4 and TRBJ2-1, reads ETGVTQSPTHLIKTRGQQVTLRCSSQSGHNTVSWYQQALGQGPQFIFQYYREEENGRGNFPPRFSGLQFPNYSSELNVNALELDDSALYLCASHRPASLEGEQFFGPGTRLTVL.

This clonotype came up once. The chain has TRBV27 and TRBJ1-5; possibly TRBD1 for D (5 bases). Looked up from germline, CDR1 is MNHEY and CDR2 is SMNVEV (reference sequence). Deletions cut 2 bases from V and 6 bases from J, with 11 bases between. The CDR3 is 14 residues long. The DNA of the CDR3 is TGTGCCAGCAGTTTAACCTACAGGTTTCAGCCCCAGCATTTT. Translating gives CASSLTYRFQPQHF.